This entry concerns a single TCR beta chain. This clonotype was seen only a few times. This receptor's antigen is unknown. Base qualities are missing; no much larger clone stands one base away. The sample comes from a study of T-cell memory formation after mild COVID-19 (dated by TCRdb to 2020 to 2023). As for the study more broadly: TCR sequence clusters from the two donors were found to be largely donor specific. In a couple of donors, T-cell clones that expanded and contracted after mild COVID-19 were followed by sequencing TCRalpha and TCRbeta repertoires longitudinally. Two young, previously healthy adult volunteers made up the cohort, one male and one female. Results and caveats for the whole study, not just this receptor: Clones contracting from day 15 to 85 had balanced CD4/CD8 phenotypes, while a second wave expanding from day 15 to 37 was biased towards CD4+. The detection of some responding clones in pre-infection memory suggests that pre-existing cross-reactive memory T cells joined the SARS-CoV-2 response. Whether the second-wave clones peaking on day 37 were SARS-CoV-2 specific was not confirmed. Contracting CD4+ clones were located mainly in the CM and EM memory subsets, whereas CD8+ clones were found to be enriched in EMRA. Only two mild cases were covered in the study, and larger cohorts including severe cases with pre-infection samples were considered necessary.

Reading the germline V gene gives CDR1 SGDLS and CDR2 YYNGEE. The CDR3 numbers 14 residues from cysteine through phenylalanine. The CDR3 DNA has 42 bases and is translated from base 1. Between the V and J ends, shortened by 3 bases and 4 bases respectively, the junction contains 13 bases. Reads for this sample came from an Illumina NovaSeq 6000. cDNA libraries for TCRalpha and TCRbeta were prepared by 5'RACE using constant-segment primers, with sample barcodes and unique molecular identifiers added. Trizol reagent was used to extract RNA from every sample. Libraries were amplified in two PCR steps, with a second sample barcode and Illumina TruSeq adapters added in the second step. The libraries were sequenced on an Illumina NovaSeq using 2 x 150 bp paired-end reads. Per the authors' processing: With migec v1.2.7, reads were demultiplexed and then collapsed into UMI-guided consensus sequences. Using mixcr v2.1.11, UMI consensuses were aligned to TRA and TRB V and J templates and then assembled into clonotypes. Expanded or contracted clonotypes were those called significant by both edgeR and NoisET, with noise models trained on biological replicates. For edgeR calls, the cutoffs were a false discovery rate-adjusted p below 0.01 and a log2 fold-change threshold of 1. As an exploratory analysis of dynamics, PCA with hierarchical clustering was applied to max-normalized trajectories of the 1000 most abundant clonotypes. Separately sequenced CD4+ and CD8+ repertoires were used to assign the CD4 or CD8 phenotype of responding clones. Starting from the raw public reads, TCRdb applied fastp trimming at Q25, assembled clones with MiXCR and retained in-frame beta chains. Rows with one shared CDR3 protein collapse into an entry with the most common genes and DNA. None of the V and J calls come from the authors' own analysis; TCRdb made them. In this sample the table shows more than 400,000 distinct CDR3 sequences, 18% of which occur a single time. Approximately 13% of the sample is taken by the ten largest.

Ficoll-Paque density gradient centrifugation was the method used to isolate PBMCs. The receptor chain draws on TRBV9 and TRBJ1-2, with the D gene call left open. Input material: PBMCs or a T cell subset sorted from them (not recorded which). This sequence originates from an adult woman who had mild COVID-19 (a few samples of this study predate the infection). The sample titles of this study are shuffled in the database, so cell type and time point are left out; the donor was told from shared clones. The CDR3 loop reads CASSDQVGSYGYTF. In nucleotide form, the sequence is TGTGCCAGCAGCGACCAGGTGGGAAGCTATGGCTACACCTTC.